This entry is about one TCR beta chain. The data are from a study of T cell responses to AZD1222 COVID-19 vaccine. With 2 bases removed from V and 0 bases from J, the gap between germline ends came to 11 bases. The CDR3 is 16 amino acids. Germline V lookup: CDR1 SGHAT, CDR2 FQNNGV. Only in-frame clones appear in the TCRdb table, and some are missing; sequencing was by immunoSEQ multiplex PCR. The repertoire consists of some 70,000 clones, with 75% to 85% occurring once and the leading ten covering over 13%. This receptor was taken from an adult who received the AZD1222 COVID-19 vaccine. The specimen comprised peripheral blood, sampled 28 days after the second AZD1222 dose. The rearrangement links TRBV11-2 to TRBJ2-1; TRBD1 is a possible D gene (5 bases). CDR3 nucleotide sequence: TGTGCCAGCAGCTTAAGGCAGGGAATCTCCTACAATGAGCAGTTCTTC. It is translated as CASSLRQGISYNEQFF.